These 7 T cell receptor beta chains originate from one sample sequenced in a study of molecular identifiers for immune sequencing clone quantification. TCRdb re-analysed the PCR reads in MiXCR, keeping a single row per CDR3 protein. Of hundreds of thousands of distinct CDR3 sequences listed, less than 30% are singletons. Sequencing used naive CD8+ T cells from blood, with Jurkat cell RNA spiked in. Described subset: FACS-sorted CD8+CD4-CCR7+CD45RA+ naive T cells. The receptors originated from a human donor in good health. Some libraries in this study had Jurkat cell RNA spiked in.

The chain uses TRBV28 and TRBJ1-4; 8 positions agree with TRBD1. With V trimmed by 5 bases and J by 8 bases, 16 bases remained unmatched. Per the germline V gene, CDR1 is MDHEN and CDR2 is SYDVKM. CDR3 length equals 17 residues. The CDR3 nucleotides are TGTGCCAGCAGTCTGAGGTCGGGGACAGGAAGCTGGGAAAAACTGTTTTTT. Its protein product is CASSLRSGTGSWEKLFF.

This chain joins TRBV11-2 and TRBJ2-1, with 14 nucleotides matching TRBD2. The CDR3 contains 19 residues. Unmatched junction bases numbered 16, after V lost 3 bases and J lost 9 bases. CDR1 SGHAT and CDR2 FQNNGV come from the germline V gene. Here the CDR3 reads CASSLNGLAGGPPSPEQFF. The CDR3 nucleotides are TGTGCCAGCAGCTTGAATGGACTAGCGGGGGGACCCCCCTCCCCTGAGCAGTTCTTC.

V gene TRBV11-2 combines with J gene TRBJ1-2; D unresolved. Between the trimmed V and J ends, which lost 7 bases and 4 bases, there was a span of 13 bases. The germline V gene encodes CDR1 SGHAT and CDR2 FQNNGV. The CDR3 sequence is 13 residues long. The CDR3 DNA reads TGTGCCAGCACACCTTCAGCGGGCTATGGCTACACCTTC. Encoded protein: CASTPSAGYGYTF.

This clonotype appeared many times. The rearrangement joins TRBV29-1 to TRBJ2-6; D unresolved. The CDR3 has 16 residues. Trimming removed 4 bases from V and 2 bases from J, with 15 bases in between. Looked up from germline, CDR1 is SQVTM and CDR2 is ANQGSEA. The CDR3 bases are TGCAGCGTTGGATCAGGAGTTCCGGCTGGGGCCAACGTCCTGACTTTC. It codes for CSVGSGVPAGANVLTF.

Comment on this clonotype: Sequence at one end of the junction differs from germline and may be a read error. The chain employs TRBV12-3 or TRBV12-4 and TRBJ2-7; 8 nucleotides line up with TRBD2. The CDR3 loop spans 13 amino acids. The CDR3 nucleotides read TGTGCCAGCAGGGCGGGGGGTTCCTACGAGCAGCACTTC. This codes for CASRAGGSYEQHF.

This clonotype has at least ten counts. The rearrangement links TRBV5-1 to TRBJ1-1; TRBD1 might be the D (5 bases). The CDR3 totals 14 residues. Germline V gene sequence: CDR1 SGHRS, CDR2 YFSETQ. V lost 0 bases and J 3 bases, leaving 9 bases between the germline ends. CDR3 nucleotides: TGCGCCAGCAGCTTGGGGGCAGGGTACACTGAAGCTTTCTTT. This encodes CASSLGAGYTEAFF.

This clonotype was observed a few times. The J gene is TRBJ2-1, the V gene TRBV6-2 or TRBV6-3, with 7 bases lining up with TRBD2. Germline CDR1 is MNHEY and CDR2 is SVGEGT. The CDR3 contains 16 residues. J gave up 0 bases and V 2 bases, and 4 bases lay outside the gene matches. CDR3 protein: CASSYPTSFSYNEQFF. The CDR3 bases are TGTGCCAGCAGTTACCCGACTAGCTTCTCCTACAATGAGCAGTTCTTC.